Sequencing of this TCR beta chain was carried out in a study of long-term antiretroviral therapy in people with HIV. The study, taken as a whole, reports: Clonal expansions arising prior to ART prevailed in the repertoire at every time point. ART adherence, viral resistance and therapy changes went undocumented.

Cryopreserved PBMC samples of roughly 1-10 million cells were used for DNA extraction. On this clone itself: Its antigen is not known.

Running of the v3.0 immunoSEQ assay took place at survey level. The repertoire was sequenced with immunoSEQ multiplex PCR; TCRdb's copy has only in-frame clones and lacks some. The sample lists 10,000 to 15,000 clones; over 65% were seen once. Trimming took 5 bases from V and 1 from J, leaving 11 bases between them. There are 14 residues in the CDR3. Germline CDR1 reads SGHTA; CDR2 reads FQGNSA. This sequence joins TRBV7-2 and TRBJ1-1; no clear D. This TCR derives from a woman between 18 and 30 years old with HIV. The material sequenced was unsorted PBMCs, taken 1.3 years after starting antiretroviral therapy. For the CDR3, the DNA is TGTGCCAGCAGCCCCGCGGGGTGGAACACTGAAGCTTTCTTT. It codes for CASSPAGWNTEAFF.